This T cell receptor (beta chain) was profiled in a study of T cell repertoires in cytomegalovirus infection. Study details: A matching HLA type, together with CMV infection, was signaled by public TCR beta signatures.

This clonotype was detected a few times. Its specificity is not known. MiXCR, run by TCRdb on the reads, gives a single entry per CDR3 protein. The sample contains roughly 630,000 distinct CDR3 sequences, 20% to 25% of which appear only once. Study-wide findings and caveats: Frequencies of public TCR beta families were cumulated, and this identified carriers of CMV plus the relevant HLA. The study found HLA-C-restricted CMV-specific TCR beta clonotypes dominating the ex vivo response.

The CDR3 contains 19 residues. The germline V gene has CDR1 SGHTA and CDR2 FQGNSA. Trimming left V 2 bases short and J 0 bases short, with 21 bases between. This TCR derives from a human donor in good health (CMV status not recorded). Some clones in this sample may be carry-over from other donors' samples. Material for sequencing was CD8+ T cells from PBMCs. The chain employs TRBV7-2 and TRBJ2-3; D unclear. The DNA for the CDR3 is TGTGCCAGCAGCTTATTTGGTCCACCTTCGGTCTATAGCACAGATACGCAGTATTTT. It yields the protein CASSLFGPPSVYSTDTQYF.